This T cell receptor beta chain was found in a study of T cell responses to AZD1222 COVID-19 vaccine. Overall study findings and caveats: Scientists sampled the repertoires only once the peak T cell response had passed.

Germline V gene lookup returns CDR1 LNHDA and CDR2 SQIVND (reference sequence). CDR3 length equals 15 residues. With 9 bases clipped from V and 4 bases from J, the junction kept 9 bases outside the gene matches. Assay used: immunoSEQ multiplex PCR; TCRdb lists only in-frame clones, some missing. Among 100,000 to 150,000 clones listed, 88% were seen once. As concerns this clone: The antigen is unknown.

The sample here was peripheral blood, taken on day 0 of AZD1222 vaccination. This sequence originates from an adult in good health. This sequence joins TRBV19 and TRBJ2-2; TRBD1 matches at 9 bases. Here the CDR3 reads CASRTGGAATGELFF. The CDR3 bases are TGTGCCAGCAGAACAGGGGGCGCAGCCACCGGGGAGCTGTTTTTT.